This T cell receptor (beta chain) stems from a study of cytomegalovirus exposure and HLA in healthy donors. Whole-study findings and limits: Later, an analysis showed that TCR beta chains associated with HLA were more clonally expanded than others that were equally common. A list of 150 to 200 TCR beta chains associated with cytomegalovirus was given.

Donors were nominally healthy when sampled, though unrecorded immune exposures were likely. The CDR3 sequence is 15 residues long. V shed 7 bases and J shed 0 bases, with 13 bases lying between them. The germline V gene has CDR1 MNHEY and CDR2 SVGAGI. Worth noting for this clone: The antigen is unknown.

PCR was performed using 60 Vbeta and 13 Jbeta primers. The table came from immunoSEQ multiplex PCR; TCRdb's copy has only in-frame clones and leaves some out. The sample contains about 170,000 clones, more than 70% of which appear only once. This clonotype originated in a woman aged 45-59 years in good health and CMV-seropositive. The chain recombines TRBV6-5 with TRBJ2-4; tentative D call: TRBD1 (5 bases). The sequencing sample was made of PBMCs. The CDR3 region has the DNA TGTGCCAGCAAACGTTTGGGGCTAGCCAAAAACATTCAGTACTTC. Encoded protein: CASKRLGLAKNIQYF.